These 3 T cell receptor beta chains came from one sample sequenced in a study of PD-1 blockade in classical Hodgkin lymphoma. The time point: cycle 4 day 1 (C4D1), after more than five weeks of nivolumab. Each and every patient relapsed after autologous stem cell transplantation, and patients got differing brentuximab vedotin exposure. Profiled with immunoSEQ multiplex PCR; TCRdb holds only in-frame clones, not every one. In the table there are approximately 44,000 clones, 60% to 80% of which are singletons. The sequencing here drew on peripheral blood mononuclear cells (PBMCs), taken before the fourth cycle of nivolumab. These receptors originate from a human donor with classical Hodgkin lymphoma.

The chain recombines TRBV5-4 with TRBJ1-2, with D unresolved. Germline CDR1 is SGHNT and CDR2 is YYREEE (reference sequence). V dropped 5 bases and J dropped 2 bases, with 13 bases sitting between them. This CDR3 comprises 14 residues. The CDR3 loop is CASSTLSANYGYTF. The CDR3, as DNA: TGTGCCAGCAGTACCCTCTCAGCGAACTATGGCTACACCTTC. The full variable domain, in which reference TRBV5-4 and TRBJ1-2 provide the parts outside the CDR3, is ETGVTQSPTHLIKTRGQQVTLRCSSQSGHNTVSWYQQALGQGPQFIFQYYREEENGRGNFPPRFSGLQFPNYSSELNVNALELDDSALYLCASSTLSANYGYTFGSGTRLTVV.

The chain joins TRBV19 to TRBJ1-1, with D perhaps matching TRBD1 (5 bases). The CDR3 has 12 amino acids. Germline-derived CDR1 and CDR2 are LNHDA and SQIVND (reference sequence). V was trimmed by 2 bases and J by 7 bases, leaving 8 bases between them. CDR3 region: CASSIRDREAFF. The CDR3 DNA reads as TGTGCCAGTAGTATAAGGGACCGTGAAGCTTTCTTT.

This rearrangement joins TRBV9 to TRBJ1-6; no clear D gene. Germline V lookup: CDR1 SGDLS, CDR2 YYNGEE. CDR3 length: 13 residues. The ends were cut back, 2 bases at V and 15 bases at J, with 15 bases in the middle. In DNA form, the CDR3 reads TGTGCCAGCAGCGTGGTCGAGTTTAGAGACCTCCACTTT. The encoded protein is CASSVVEFRDLHF.